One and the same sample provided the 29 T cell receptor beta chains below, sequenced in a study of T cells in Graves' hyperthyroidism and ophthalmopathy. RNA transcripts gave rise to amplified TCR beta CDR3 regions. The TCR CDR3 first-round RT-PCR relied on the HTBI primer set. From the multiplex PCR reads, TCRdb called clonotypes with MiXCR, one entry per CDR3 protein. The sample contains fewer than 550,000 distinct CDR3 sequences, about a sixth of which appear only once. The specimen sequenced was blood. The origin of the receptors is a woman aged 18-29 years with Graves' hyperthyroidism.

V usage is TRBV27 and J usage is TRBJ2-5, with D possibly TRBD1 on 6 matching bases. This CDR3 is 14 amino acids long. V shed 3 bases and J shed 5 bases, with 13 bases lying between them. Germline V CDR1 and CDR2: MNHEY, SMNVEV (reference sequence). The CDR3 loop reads CASSFHQGRETQYF. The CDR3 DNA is TGTGCCAGCAGTTTCCACCAGGGGCGGGAGACCCAGTACTTC.

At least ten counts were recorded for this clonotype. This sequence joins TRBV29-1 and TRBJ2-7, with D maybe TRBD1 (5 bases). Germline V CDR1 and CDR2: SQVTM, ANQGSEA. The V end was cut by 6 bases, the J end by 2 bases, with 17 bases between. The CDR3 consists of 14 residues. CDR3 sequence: CSVAPQGAPYEQYF. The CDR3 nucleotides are TGCAGCGTAGCCCCCCAGGGTGCTCCCTACGAGCAGTACTTC.

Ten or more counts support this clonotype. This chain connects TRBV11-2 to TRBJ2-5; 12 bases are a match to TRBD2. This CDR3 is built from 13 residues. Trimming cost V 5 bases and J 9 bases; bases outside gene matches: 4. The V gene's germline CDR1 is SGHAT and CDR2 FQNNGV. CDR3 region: CASSLGTSGSQYF. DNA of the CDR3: TGTGCCAGCAGCCTTGGGACTAGCGGGTCCCAGTACTTC.

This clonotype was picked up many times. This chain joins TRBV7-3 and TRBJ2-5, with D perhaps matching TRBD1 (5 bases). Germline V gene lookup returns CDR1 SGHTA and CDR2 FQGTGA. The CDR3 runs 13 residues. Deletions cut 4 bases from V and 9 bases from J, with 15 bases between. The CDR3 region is CASSWGPREAQYF. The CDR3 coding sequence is TGTGCCAGCAGCTGGGGCCCCCGCGAGGCCCAGTACTTC.

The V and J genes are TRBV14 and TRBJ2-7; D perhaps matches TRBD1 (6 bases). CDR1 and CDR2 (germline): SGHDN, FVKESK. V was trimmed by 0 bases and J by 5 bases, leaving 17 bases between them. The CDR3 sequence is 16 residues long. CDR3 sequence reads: CASSQDALDRRHEQYF. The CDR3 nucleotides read TGTGCCAGCAGCCAAGATGCGTTGGACAGAAGACACGAGCAGTACTTC.

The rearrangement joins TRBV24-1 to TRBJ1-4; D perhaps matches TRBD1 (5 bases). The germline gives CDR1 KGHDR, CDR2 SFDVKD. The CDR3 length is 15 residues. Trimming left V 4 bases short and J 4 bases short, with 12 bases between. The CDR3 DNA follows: TGTGCCACCAGTGACGGGACGGATTTTAATGAAAAACTGTTTTTT. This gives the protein CATSDGTDFNEKLFF.

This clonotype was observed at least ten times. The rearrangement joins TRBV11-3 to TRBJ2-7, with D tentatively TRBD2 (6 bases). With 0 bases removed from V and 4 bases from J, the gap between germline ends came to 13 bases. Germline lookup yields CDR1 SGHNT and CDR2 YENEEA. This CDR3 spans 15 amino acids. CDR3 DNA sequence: TGTGCCAGCAGCTTAGAGTCCGGGGGTCGGTACGAGCAGTACTTC. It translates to CASSLESGGRYEQYF.

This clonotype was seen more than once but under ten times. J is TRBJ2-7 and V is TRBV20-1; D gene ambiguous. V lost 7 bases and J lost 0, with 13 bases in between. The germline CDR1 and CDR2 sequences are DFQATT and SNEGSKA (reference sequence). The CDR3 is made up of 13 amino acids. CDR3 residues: CSVEALNSYEQYF. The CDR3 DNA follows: TGCAGTGTCGAGGCACTGAACTCCTACGAGCAGTACTTC.

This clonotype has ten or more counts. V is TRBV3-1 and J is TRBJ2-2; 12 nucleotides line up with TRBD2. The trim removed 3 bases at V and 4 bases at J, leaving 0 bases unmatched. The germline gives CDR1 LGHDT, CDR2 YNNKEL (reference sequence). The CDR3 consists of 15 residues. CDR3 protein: CASSQTSGSTGELFF. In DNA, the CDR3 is TGTGCCAGCAGCCAGACTAGCGGGAGCACCGGGGAGCTGTTTTTT.

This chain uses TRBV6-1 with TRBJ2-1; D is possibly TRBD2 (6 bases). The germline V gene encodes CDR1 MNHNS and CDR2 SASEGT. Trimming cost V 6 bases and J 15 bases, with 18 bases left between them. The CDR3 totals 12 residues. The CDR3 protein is CASRAQGLRRFF. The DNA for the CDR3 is TGTGCCAGCAGAGCCCAGGGACTTCGGCGGTTCTTC.

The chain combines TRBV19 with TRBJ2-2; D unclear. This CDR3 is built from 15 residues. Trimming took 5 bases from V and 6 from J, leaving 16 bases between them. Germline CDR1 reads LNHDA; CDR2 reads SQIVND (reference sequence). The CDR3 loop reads CASSPQLTAPGELFF. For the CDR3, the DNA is TGTGCCAGTAGTCCTCAACTGACCGCCCCCGGGGAGCTGTTTTTT.

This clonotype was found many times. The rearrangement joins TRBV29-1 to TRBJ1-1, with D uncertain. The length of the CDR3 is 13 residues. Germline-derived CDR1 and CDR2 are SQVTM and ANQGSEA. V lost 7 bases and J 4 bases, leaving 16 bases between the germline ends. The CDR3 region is CSATAEGGTEAFF. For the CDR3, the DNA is TGCAGCGCCACTGCGGAAGGAGGCACTGAAGCTTTCTTT.

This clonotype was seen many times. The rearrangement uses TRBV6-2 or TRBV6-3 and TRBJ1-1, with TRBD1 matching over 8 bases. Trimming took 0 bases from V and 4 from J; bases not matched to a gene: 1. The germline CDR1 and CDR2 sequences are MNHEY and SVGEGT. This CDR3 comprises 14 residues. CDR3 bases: TGTGCCAGCAGTTACTCACAGGGGGGCACTGAAGCTTTCTTT. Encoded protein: CASSYSQGGTEAFF.

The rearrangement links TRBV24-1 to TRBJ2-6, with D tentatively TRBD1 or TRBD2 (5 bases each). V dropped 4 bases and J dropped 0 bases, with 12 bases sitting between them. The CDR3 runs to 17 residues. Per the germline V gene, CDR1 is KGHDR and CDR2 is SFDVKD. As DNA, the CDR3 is TGTGCCACCAGTGACGGGACGGTGTTCTCTGGGGCCAACGTCCTGACTTTC. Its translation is CATSDGTVFSGANVLTF.

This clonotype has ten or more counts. CDR3 amino acids: CASSLGRPTGELFF. CDR3 nucleotides: TGTGCCAGCAGTTTAGGACGGCCCACCGGGGAGCTGTTTTTT. The chain recombines TRBV12-3 or TRBV12-4 with TRBJ2-2; D remains unclear. This CDR3 contains 14 residues. The ends were cut back, 1 base at V and 4 bases at J, with 7 bases in the middle.

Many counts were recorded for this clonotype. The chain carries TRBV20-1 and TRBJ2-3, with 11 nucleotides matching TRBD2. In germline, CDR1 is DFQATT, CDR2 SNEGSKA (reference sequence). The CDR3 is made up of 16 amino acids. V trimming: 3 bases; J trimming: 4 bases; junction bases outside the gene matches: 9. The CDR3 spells CSARDPLAGDSDTQYF. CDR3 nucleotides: TGCAGTGCTAGGGATCCACTAGCGGGAGACTCAGATACGCAGTATTTT.

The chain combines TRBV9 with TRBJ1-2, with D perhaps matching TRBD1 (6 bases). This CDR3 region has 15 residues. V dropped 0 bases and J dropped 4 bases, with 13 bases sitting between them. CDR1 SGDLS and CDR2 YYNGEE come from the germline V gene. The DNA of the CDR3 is TGTGCCAGCAGCGTAGGGCCAGGGGAGAGCTATGGCTACACCTTC. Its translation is CASSVGPGESYGYTF.

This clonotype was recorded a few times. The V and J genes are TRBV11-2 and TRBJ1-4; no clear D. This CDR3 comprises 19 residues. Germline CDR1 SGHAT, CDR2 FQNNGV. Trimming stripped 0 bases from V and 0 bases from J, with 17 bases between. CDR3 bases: TGTGCCAGCAGCTTAGATGGAGGGTTTCAACGGGCAACTAATGAAAAACTGTTTTTT. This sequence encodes CASSLDGGFQRATNEKLFF. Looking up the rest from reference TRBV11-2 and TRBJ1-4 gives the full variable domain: EAGVAQSPRYKIIEKRQSVAFWCNPISGHATLYWYQQILGQGPKLLIQFQNNGVVDDSQLPKDRFSAERLKGVDSTLKIQPAKLEDSAVYLCASSLDGGFQRATNEKLFFGSGTQLSVL.

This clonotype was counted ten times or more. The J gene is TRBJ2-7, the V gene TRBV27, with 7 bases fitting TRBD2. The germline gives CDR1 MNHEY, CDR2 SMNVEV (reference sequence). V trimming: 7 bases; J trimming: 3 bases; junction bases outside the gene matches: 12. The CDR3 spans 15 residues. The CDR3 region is CASTSGASGNYEQYF. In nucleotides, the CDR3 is TGTGCCAGCACGAGCGGGGCTAGCGGAAACTACGAGCAGTACTTC.

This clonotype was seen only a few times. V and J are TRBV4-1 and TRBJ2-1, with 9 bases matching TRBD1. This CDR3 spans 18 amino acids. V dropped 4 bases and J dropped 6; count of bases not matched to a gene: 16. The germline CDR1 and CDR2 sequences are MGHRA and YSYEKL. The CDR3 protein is CASSLSKTGTGYGNEQFF. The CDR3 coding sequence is TGCGCCAGCAGCCTGAGTAAAACCGGGACAGGGTATGGCAATGAGCAGTTCTTC.

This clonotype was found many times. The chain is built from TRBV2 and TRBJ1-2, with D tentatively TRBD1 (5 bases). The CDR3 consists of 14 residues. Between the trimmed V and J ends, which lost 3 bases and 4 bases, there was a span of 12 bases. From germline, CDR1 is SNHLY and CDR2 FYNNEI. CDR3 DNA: TGTGCCAGCAGTGAGCAGGGCGGAAGCTATGGCTACACCTTC. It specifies CASSEQGGSYGYTF.

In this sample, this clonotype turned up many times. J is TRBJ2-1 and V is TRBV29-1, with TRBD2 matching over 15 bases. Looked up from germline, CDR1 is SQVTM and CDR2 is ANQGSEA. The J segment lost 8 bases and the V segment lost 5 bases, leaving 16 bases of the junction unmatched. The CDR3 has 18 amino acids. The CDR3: CSVRGGLAGGPGSDEQFF. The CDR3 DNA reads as TGCAGCGTTCGAGGGGGACTAGCGGGAGGACCAGGGAGCGATGAGCAGTTCTTC.

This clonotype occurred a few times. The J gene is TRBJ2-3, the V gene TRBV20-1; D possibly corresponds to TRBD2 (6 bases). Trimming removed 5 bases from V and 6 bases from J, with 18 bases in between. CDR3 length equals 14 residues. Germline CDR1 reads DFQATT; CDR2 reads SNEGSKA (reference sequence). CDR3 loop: CSAPHRGGLDTQYF. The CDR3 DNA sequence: TGCAGTGCTCCTCACCGGGGAGGTTTGGATACGCAGTATTTT.

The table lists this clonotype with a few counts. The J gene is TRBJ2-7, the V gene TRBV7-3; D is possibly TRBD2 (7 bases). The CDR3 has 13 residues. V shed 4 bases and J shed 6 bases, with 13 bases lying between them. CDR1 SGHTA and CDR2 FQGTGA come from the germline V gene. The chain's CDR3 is CASSSGGEGEQYF. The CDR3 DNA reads TGTGCCAGCAGCTCGGGGGGCGAAGGCGAGCAGTACTTC.

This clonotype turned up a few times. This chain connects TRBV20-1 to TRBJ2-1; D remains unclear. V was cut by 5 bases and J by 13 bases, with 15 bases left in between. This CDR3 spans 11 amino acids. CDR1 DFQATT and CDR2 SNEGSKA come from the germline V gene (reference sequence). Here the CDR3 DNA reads TGCAGTGCTGGGTCCCCACCTTTCCAGTTCTTC. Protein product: CSAGSPPFQFF.

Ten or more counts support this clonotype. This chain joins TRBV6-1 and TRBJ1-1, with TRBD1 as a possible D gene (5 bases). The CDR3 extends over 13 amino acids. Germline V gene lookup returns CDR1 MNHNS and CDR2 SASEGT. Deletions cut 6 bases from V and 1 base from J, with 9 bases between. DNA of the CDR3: TGTGCCAGCAGGTGGACAAAGAACACTGAAGCTTTCTTT. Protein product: CASRWTKNTEAFF.

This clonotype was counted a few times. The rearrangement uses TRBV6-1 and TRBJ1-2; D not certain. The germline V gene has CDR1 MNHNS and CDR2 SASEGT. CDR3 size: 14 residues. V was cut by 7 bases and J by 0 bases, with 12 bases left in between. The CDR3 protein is CASNDGSTNYGYTF. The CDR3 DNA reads TGTGCCAGCAATGATGGGTCCACTAACTATGGCTACACCTTC.

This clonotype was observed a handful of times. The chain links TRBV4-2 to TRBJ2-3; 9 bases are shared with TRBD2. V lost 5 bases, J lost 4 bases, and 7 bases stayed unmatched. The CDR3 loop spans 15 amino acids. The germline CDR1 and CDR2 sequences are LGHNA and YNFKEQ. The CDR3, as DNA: TGTGCCAGCAGCAGCGCGCGGGGGGGCGCAGATACGCAGTATTTT. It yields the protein CASSSARGGADTQYF.

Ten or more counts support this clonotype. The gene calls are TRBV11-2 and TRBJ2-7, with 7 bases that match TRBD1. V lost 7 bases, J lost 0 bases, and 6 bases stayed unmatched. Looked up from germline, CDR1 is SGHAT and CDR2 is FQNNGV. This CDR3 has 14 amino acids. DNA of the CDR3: TGTGCCAGCACCCTCGGACAGGCCTCCTACGAGCAGTACTTC. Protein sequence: CASTLGQASYEQYF.